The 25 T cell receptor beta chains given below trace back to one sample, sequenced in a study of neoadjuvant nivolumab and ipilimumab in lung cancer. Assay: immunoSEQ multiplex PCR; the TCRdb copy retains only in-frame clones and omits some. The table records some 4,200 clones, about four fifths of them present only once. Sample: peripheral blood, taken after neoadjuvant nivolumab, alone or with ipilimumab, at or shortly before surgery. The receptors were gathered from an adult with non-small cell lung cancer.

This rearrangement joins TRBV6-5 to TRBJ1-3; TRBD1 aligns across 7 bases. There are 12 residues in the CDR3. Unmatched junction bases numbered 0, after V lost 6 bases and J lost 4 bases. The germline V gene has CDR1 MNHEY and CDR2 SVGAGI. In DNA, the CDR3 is TGTGCCAGCAGGGGACAGGGAAACACCATATATTTT. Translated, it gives CASRGQGNTIYF.

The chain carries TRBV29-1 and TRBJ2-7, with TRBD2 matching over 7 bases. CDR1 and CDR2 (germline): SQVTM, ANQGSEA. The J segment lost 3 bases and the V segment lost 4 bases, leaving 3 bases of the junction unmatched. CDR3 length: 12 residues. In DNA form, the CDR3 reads TGCAGCGTTGCGACTAGCAGCTACGAGCAGTACTTC. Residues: CSVATSSYEQYF.

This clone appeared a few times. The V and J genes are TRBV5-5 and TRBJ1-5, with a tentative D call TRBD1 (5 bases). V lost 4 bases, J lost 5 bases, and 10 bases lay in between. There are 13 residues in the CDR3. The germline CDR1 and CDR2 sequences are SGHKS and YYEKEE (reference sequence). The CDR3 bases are TGTGCCAGCAGCCCCGCACAGGATCAGCCCCAGCATTTT. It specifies CASSPAQDQPQHF. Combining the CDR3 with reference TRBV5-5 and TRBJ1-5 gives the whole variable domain DAGVTQSPTHLIKTRGQQVTLRCSPISGHKSVSWYQQVLGQGPQFIFQYYEKEERGRGNFPDRFSARQFPNYSSELNVNALLLGDSALYLCASSPAQDQPQHFGDGTRLSIL.

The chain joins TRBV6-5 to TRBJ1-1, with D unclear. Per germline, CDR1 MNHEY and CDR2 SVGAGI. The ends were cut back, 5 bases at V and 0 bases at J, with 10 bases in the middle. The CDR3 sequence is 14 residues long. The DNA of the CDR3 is TGTGCCAGCAGTCAGGACCTCATGAACACTGAAGCTTTCTTT. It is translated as CASSQDLMNTEAFF.

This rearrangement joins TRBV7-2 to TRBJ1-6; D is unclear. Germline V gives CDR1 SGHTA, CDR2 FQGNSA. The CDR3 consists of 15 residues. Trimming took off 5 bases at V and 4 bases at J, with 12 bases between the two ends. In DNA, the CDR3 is TGTGCCAGCAGCCGACTGACCAGTTATAATTCACCCCTCCACTTT. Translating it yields CASSRLTSYNSPLHF.

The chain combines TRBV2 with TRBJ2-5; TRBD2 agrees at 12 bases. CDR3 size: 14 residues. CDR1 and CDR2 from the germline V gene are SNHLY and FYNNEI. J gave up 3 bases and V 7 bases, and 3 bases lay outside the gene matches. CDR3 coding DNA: TGTGCCAGCACCCTAGCGGGAGGGGAAGAGACCCAGTACTTC. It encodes CASTLAGGEETQYF.

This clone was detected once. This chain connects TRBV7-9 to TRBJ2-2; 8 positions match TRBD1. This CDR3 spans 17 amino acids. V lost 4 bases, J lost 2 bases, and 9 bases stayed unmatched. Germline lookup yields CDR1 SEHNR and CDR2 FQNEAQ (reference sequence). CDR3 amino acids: CASSSPDRAFNTGELFF. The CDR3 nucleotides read TGTGCCAGCAGCTCCCCGGACAGGGCCTTTAACACCGGGGAGCTGTTTTTT.

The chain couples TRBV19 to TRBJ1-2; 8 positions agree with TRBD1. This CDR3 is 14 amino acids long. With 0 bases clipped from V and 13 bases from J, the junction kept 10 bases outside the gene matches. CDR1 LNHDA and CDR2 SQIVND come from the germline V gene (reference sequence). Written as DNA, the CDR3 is TGTGCCAGTAGTATAGATCATTCCGGACAGGGCGGCACCTTC. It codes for CASSIDHSGQGGTF.

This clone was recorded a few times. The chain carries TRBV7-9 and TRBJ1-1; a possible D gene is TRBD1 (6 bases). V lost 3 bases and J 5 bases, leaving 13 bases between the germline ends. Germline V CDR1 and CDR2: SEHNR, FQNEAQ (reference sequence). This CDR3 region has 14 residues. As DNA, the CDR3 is TGTGCCAGCAGCTTTTATTCAGGGGAAACTGAAGCTTTCTTT. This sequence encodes CASSFYSGETEAFF.

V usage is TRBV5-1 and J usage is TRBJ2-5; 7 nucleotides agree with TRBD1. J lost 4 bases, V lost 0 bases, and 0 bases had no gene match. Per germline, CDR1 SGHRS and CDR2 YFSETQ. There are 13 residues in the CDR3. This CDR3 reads CASSLDRGETQYF. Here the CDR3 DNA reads TGCGCCAGCAGCTTGGACAGGGGAGAGACCCAGTACTTC. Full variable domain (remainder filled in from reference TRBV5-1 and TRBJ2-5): KAGVTQTPRYLIKTRGQQVTLSCSPISGHRSVSWYQQTPGQGLQFLFEYFSETQRNKGNFPGRFSGRQFSNSRSEMNVSTLELGDSALYLCASSLDRGETQYFGPGTRLLVL.

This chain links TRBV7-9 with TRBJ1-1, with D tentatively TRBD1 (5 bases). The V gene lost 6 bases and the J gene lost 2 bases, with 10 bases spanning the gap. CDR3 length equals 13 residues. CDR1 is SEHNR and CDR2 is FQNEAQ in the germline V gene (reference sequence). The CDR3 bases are TGTGCCAGCAGGCTCGGACATAACACTGAAGCTTTCTTT. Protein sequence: CASRLGHNTEAFF. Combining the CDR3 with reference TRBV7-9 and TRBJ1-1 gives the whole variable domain DTGVSQNPRHKITKRGQNVTFRCDPISEHNRLYWYRQTLGQGPEFLTYFQNEAQLEKSRLLSDRFSAERPKGSFSTLEIQRTEQGDSAMYLCASRLGHNTEAFFGQGTRLTVV.

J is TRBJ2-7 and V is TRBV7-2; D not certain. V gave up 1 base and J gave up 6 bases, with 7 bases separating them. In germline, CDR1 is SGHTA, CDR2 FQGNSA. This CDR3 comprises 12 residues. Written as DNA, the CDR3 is TGTGCCAGCAGCTTAGTTAGAACCGAGCAGTACTTC. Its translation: CASSLVRTEQYF.

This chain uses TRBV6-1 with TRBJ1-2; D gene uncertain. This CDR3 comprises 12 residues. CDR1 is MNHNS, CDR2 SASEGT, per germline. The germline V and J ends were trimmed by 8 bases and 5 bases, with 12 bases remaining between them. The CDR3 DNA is TGTGCCAGCGGTCGGACCGAATATGGCTACACCTTC. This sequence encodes CASGRTEYGYTF.

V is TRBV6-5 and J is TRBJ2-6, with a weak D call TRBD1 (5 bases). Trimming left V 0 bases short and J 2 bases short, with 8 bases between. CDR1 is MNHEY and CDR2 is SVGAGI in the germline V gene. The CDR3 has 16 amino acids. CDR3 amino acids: CASSYSLTAGANVLTF. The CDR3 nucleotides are TGTGCCAGCAGTTACTCTTTGACAGCTGGGGCCAACGTCCTGACTTTC.

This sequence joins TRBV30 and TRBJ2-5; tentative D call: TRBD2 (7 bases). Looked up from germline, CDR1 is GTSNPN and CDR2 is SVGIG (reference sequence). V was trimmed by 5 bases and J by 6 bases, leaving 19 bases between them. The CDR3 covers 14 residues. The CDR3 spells CAWGIGGGRQTQYF. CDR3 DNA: TGTGCCTGGGGCATTGGGGGGGGCAGGCAGACCCAGTACTTC.

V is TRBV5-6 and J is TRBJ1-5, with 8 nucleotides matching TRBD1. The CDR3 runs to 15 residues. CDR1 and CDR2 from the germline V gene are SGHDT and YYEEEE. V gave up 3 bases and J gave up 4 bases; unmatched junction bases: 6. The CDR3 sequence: CASSSIRGQNQPQHF. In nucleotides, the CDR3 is TGTGCCAGCAGCTCAATCAGGGGGCAGAATCAGCCCCAGCATTTT.

In DNA form, the CDR3 reads TGTGCCAGCAGCGTAGCCCCGGGCGGGGGCTACGAGCAGTACTTC. Its protein product is CASSVAPGGGYEQYF. The rearrangement joins TRBV9 to TRBJ2-7, with 7 bases matching TRBD2. Per germline, CDR1 SGDLS and CDR2 YYNGEE. V lost 0 bases, J lost 3 bases, and 6 bases stayed unmatched. This CDR3 spans 15 amino acids.

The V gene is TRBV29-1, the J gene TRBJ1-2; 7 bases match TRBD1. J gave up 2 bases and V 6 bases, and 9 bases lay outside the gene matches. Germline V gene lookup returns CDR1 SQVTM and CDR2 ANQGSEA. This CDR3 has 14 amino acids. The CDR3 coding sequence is TGCAGCGTGGCAGGGGGGGAGCGAAACTATGGCTACACCTTC. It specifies CSVAGGERNYGYTF.

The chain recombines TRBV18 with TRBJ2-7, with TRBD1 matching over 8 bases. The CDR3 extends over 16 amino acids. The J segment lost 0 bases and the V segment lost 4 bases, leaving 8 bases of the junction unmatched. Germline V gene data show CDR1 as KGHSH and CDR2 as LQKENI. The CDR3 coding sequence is TGTGCCAGCTCACTGTGGACAGGGCAGAGCTCCTACGAGCAGTACTTC. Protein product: CASSLWTGQSSYEQYF.

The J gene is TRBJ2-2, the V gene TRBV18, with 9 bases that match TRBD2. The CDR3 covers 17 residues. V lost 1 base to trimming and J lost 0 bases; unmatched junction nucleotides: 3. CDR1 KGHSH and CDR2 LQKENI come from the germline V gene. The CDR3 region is CASSPQPSGTNTGELFF. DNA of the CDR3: TGTGCCAGCTCACCACAACCTAGCGGGACGAACACCGGGGAGCTGTTTTTT.

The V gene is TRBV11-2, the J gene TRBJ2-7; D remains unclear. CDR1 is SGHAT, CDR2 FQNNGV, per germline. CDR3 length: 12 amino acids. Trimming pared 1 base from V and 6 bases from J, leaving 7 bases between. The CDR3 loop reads CASSLAPIEQYF. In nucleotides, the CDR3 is TGTGCCAGCAGCTTAGCCCCGATCGAGCAGTACTTC.

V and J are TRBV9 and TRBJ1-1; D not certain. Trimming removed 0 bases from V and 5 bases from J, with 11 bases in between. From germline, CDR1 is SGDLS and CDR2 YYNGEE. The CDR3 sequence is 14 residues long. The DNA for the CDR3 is TGTGCCAGCAGCGTAGTATCCGAGGGTACTGAAGCTTTCTTT. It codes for CASSVVSEGTEAFF.

The DNA for the CDR3 is TGCGCCAGCAGCTTGGACAGGGCGAACACCGGGGAGCTGTTTTTT. This sequence encodes CASSLDRANTGELFF. V gene TRBV5-1 combines with J gene TRBJ2-2; tentative D call: TRBD1 (6 bases). Germline values: CDR1 SGHRS, CDR2 YFSETQ. This CDR3 comprises 15 residues. V gave up 0 bases and J gave up 0 bases, with 6 bases separating them. The variable domain in full, completed from reference TRBV5-1 and TRBJ2-2, reads KAGVTQTPRYLIKTRGQQVTLSCSPISGHRSVSWYQQTPGQGLQFLFEYFSETQRNKGNFPGRFSGRQFSNSRSEMNVSTLELGDSALYLCASSLDRANTGELFFGEGSRLTVL.

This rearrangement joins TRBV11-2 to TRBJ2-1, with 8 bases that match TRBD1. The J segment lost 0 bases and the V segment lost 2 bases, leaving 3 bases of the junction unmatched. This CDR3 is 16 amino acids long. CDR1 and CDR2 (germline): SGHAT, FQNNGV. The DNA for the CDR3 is TGTGCCAGCAGCTTAATCGGACAGGGCTCCTACAATGAGCAGTTCTTC. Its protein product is CASSLIGQGSYNEQFF.

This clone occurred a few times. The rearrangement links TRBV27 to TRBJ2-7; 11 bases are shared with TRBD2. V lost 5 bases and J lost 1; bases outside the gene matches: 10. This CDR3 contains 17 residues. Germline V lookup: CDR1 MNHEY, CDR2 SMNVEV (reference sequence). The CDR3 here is CASSQIGLAGGSYEQYF. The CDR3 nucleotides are TGTGCCAGCAGTCAAATAGGGCTAGCGGGAGGTTCCTACGAGCAGTACTTC.